This TCR beta chain appears in the sequencing data of a study of T cells after posttransplantation cyclophosphamide. Cyclophosphamide on days +3 and +4 followed busulfan-fludarabine conditioning and a marrow graft. Trimming stripped 4 bases from V and 7 bases from J, with 11 bases between. The germline gives CDR1 LNHDA, CDR2 SQIVND (reference sequence). The length of the CDR3 is 13 residues. Concerning this clone itself: What it recognizes is unknown.

The data were produced by immunoSEQ multiplex PCR, yet TCRdb's version contains in-frame clones alone and is incomplete. The table lists 5,500 to 6,000 clones, 82% of them singletons. Study conclusions and caveats: TRB clonality was highly associated with recipient CMV seropositivity and reactivation. Skin or GI-infiltrating T cells shared few TRB sequences with blood. Later post-transplant blood repertoires were often dominated by donor CD8+ memory clones.

The rearrangement links TRBV19 to TRBJ1-5; D is uncertain. This clonotype originated in a male patient in his 50s who received an allogeneic stem cell transplant from a related donor and was CMV-positive. The graft donor may have contributed some T cells. The specimen was CD4+ T cells sorted from blood, collected 350 to 390 days after allogeneic stem cell transplant with posttransplant cyclophosphamide. The CDR3 protein is CASSTFPLQPQHF. CDR3 nucleotide sequence: TGTGCCAGTAGTACCTTCCCTTTGCAGCCCCAGCATTTT. Looking up the rest from reference TRBV19 and TRBJ1-5 gives the full variable domain: DGGITQSPKYLFRKEGQNVTLSCEQNLNHDAMYWYRQDPGQGLRLIYYSQIVNDFQKGDIAEGYSVSREKKESFPLTVTSAQKNPTAFYLCASSTFPLQPQHFGDGTRLSIL.